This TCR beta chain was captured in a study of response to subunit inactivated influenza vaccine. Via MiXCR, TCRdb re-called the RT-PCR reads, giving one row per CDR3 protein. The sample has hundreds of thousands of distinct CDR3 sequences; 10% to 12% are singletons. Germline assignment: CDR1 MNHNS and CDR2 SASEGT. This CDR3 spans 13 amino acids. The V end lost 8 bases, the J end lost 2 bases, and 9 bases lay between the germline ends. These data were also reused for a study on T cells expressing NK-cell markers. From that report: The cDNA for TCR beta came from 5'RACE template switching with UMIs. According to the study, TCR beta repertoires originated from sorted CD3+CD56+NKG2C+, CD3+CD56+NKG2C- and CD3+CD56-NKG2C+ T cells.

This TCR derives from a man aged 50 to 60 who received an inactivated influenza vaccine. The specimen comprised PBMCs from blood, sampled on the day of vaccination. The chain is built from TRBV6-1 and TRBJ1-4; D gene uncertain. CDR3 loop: CASGPRTNEKLFF. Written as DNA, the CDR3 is TGTGCCAGCGGGCCCCGGACTAATGAAAAACTGTTTTTT.